The present entry profiles one T cell receptor (beta chain) with its context. The CDR3 consists of 15 residues. From germline, CDR1 is LGHNA and CDR2 YNFKEQ. With V trimmed by 2 bases and J by 7 bases, 10 bases remained unmatched. This record comes from a study of blood T cell repertoires in COVID-19. Study information: Material from acute and convalescent COVID-19 was sourced from the United States, Italy and Spain. PBMCs, B-cell-depleted T cells, or T cells were the source of the cDNA or gDNA that made up the material.

In the study's own analysis: For nucleated cells, counts were estimated from reference gene primer amplification. TCRdb's table, derived via immunoSEQ multiplex PCR, lists solely in-frame clones and lacks some. Clone size and V and J calls were adopted from that table, with D and trimming inferred from the DNA. The sample includes some 30,000 clones, approximately 89% seen only once; the top ten take under 30%. The V call is TRBV4-2, the J call TRBJ2-7, with TRBD2 matching 8 bases. The sequence derives from a man older than 75 with acute or convalescent COVID-19. The specimen sequenced was peripheral blood. CDR3 sequence reads: CASSQYSGNHGEQYF. The CDR3 nucleotides are TGTGCCAGCAGCCAATATAGCGGGAACCACGGAGAGCAGTACTTC.